This entry describes one TCR beta chain. These data are taken from a study of CD8 T cells in Susac syndrome. RNA, at about 0.45 to 1 ug, was reverse transcribed with random hexamers. Amplification of TCR beta CDR3 was carried out by immunoSEQ multiplex PCR, which covered 54 Vbeta and 13 Jbeta segments. Via MiXCR, TCRdb re-called the immunoSEQ multiplex PCR reads, giving one row per CDR3 protein. This sample has roughly 120,000 distinct CDR3 sequences, with 90% to 95% found just once. Germline V gives CDR1 LNHDA, CDR2 SQIVND (reference sequence). The CDR3 spans 20 residues. Germline trimming cut 7 bases from V and 2 bases from J; bases unmatched to any gene: 15. In contrast to the negatively isolated CD8+ and CD4+ T cells, TEMRA cells were FACS-enriched.

The sequence was collected from a human donor with multiple sclerosis. The sequencing input was CD4+ T cells from PBMCs. V gene TRBV19 combines with J gene TRBJ2-6; 12 bases agree with TRBD1. The chain's CDR3 is CASNLLPAGTGGAGANVLTF. The CDR3 DNA sequence: TGTGCCAGTAACCTCCTCCCGGCAGGGACAGGGGGCGCTGGGGCCAACGTCCTGACTTTC.